A selection of T cell receptor beta chains follows, all from one sample in a study of pediatric ulcerative colitis. Sequenced by immunoSEQ multiplex PCR; TCRdb stores in-frame clones only, minus some. The sample has some 37,000 clones, 73% seen once. The sample comprised gut tissue. These receptors came from a boy aged 5-17 years with moderate ulcerative colitis. Each CDR3 is given with its conserved first and last residue. A D gene is named only where the DNA matches it firmly. Rows give clone size only sometimes, using once, few, many, or a class for an expanded clone.

v_call	j_call	d_call	clone_size	cdr3_aa	cdr3_nt
TRBV6-1	TRBJ2-1	.	.	CASSDLLGGGARVGQFF	TGTGCCAGCAGTGACCTACTGGGAGGGGGGGCCAGAGTCGGGCAGTTCTTC
TRBV4-2	TRBJ2-3	.	.	CASSQDPAPSTDTQYF	TGTGCCAGCAGCCAAGATCCGGCTCCTAGCACAGATACGCAGTATTTT
TRBV27	TRBJ1-2	.	.	CASSLGATGWSGYTF	TGTGCCAGCAGTTTGGGCGCGACAGGTTGGTCGGGCTACACCTTC
TRBV18	TRBJ1-4	.	.	CASSPQRVGNEKLFF	TGTGCCAGCTCACCACAGAGGGTTGGGAATGAAAAACTGTTTTTT
TRBV6-4	TRBJ1-6	.	once	CASSPQGGYNSPLHF	TGTGCCAGCAGTCCACAGGGAGGCTATAATTCACCCCTCCACTTT
TRBV29-1	TRBJ1-4	.	.	CSGRYYEKLFF	TGCAGCGGCAGGTACTATGAAAAACTGTTTTTT
TRBV5-8	TRBJ1-4	.	.	CASSETTGMANEKLFF	TGTGCCAGCAGCGAGACAACAGGGATGGCTAATGAAAAACTGTTTTTT
TRBV19	TRBJ1-2	TRBD1	.	CASSIQPGQGAGNYGYTF	TGTGCCAGTAGTATTCAACCGGGACAGGGGGCGGGTAACTATGGCTACACCTTC
TRBV7-6	TRBJ1-1	.	.	CASSLGLQGTEAFF	TGTGCCAGCAGCTTAGGTCTACAGGGCACTGAAGCTTTCTTT
TRBV10-1	TRBJ2-7	.	.	CASSESIGVKQYF	TGCGCCAGCAGTGAGTCTATTGGGGTGAAGCAGTACTTC
TRBV10-2	TRBJ1-2	.	.	CASSREGGGYGYTF	TGCGCCAGCAGCCGGGAGGGCGGGGGGTATGGCTACACCTTC
TRBV19	TRBJ1-5	TRBD1	.	CASSTHRDRAYSNQPQHF	TGTGCCAGTAGTACGCACCGGGACAGGGCTTATAGCAATCAGCCCCAGCATTTT
TRBV28	TRBJ1-1	.	.	CASENGDGDKAFF	TGTGCCAGCGAGAATGGGGACGGGGATAAAGCTTTCTTT
TRBV7-6	TRBJ2-1	.	.	CASSHSPSPQEFGYNEQFF	TGTGCCAGCAGCCACTCCCCTAGCCCACAGGAATTCGGCTACAATGAGCAGTTCTTC
TRBV7-6	TRBJ2-2	TRBD2	.	CASSLRTSGIVGGELFF	TGTGCCAGCAGCTTACGGACTAGCGGGATAGTAGGCGGGGAGCTGTTTTTT
TRBV9	TRBJ1-5	.	.	CASRIGVGGQPQHF	TGTGCCAGCAGAATTGGGGTGGGAGGTCAGCCCCAGCATTTT
TRBV4-1	TRBJ2-3	.	few	CASSQESKGRNTQYF	TGCGCCAGCAGCCAAGAGAGTAAGGGCCGGAATACGCAGTATTTT
TRBV6-6	TRBJ2-7	TRBD2	.	CASSYSSGGSSYEQYF	TGTGCCAGCAGTTACTCTAGCGGGGGGAGCTCCTACGAGCAGTACTTC
TRBV18	TRBJ2-3	TRBD2	.	CASSATSGGAEALVTDTQYF	TGTGCCAGCTCAGCGACTAGCGGGGGGGCCGAAGCTTTAGTGACAGATACGCAGTATTTT
TRBV4-2	TRBJ1-2	TRBD1	.	CASSQGLEQGARGYTF	TGTGCCAGCAGCCAGGGCCTCGAGCAGGGGGCTAGAGGCTACACCTTC
TRBV11-1	TRBJ1-2	.	.	CASSPGRGYGYTF	TGTGCCAGCAGCCCGGGCCGAGGCTATGGCTACACCTTC
TRBV5-6	TRBJ1-2	.	.	CASSLSPTVGYTF	TGTGCCAGCAGCTTGAGCCCTACAGTTGGCTACACCTTC
TRBV5-6	TRBJ1-2	.	.	CASSRNRDYGYTF	TGTGCCAGCAGCCGGAATAGAGACTATGGCTACACCTTC
TRBV18	TRBJ2-1	TRBD1	once	CASSPRVRTGSPEQFF	TGTGCCAGCTCACCACGAGTCAGGACAGGGTCACCTGAGCAGTTCTTC
TRBV5-1	TRBJ2-2	TRBD1	few	CASSSPGQGAGELFF	TGCGCCAGCAGTTCTCCGGGACAGGGGGCCGGGGAGCTGTTTTTT
TRBV5-6	TRBJ1-2	.	.	CASSLFNGDYGYTF	TGTGCCAGCAGCTTGTTTAACGGCGACTATGGCTACACCTTC